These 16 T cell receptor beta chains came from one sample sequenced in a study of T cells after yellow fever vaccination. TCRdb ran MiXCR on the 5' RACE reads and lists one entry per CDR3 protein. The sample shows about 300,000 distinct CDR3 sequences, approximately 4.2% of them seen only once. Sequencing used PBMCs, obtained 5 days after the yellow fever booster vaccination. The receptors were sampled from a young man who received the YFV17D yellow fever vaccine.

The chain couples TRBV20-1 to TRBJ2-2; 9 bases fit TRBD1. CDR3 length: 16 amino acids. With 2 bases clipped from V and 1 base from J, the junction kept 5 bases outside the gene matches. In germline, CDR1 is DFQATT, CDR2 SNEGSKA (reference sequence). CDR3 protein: CSARRQGEWNTGELFF. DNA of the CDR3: TGCAGTGCTAGAAGACAGGGGGAATGGAACACCGGGGAGCTGTTTTTT.

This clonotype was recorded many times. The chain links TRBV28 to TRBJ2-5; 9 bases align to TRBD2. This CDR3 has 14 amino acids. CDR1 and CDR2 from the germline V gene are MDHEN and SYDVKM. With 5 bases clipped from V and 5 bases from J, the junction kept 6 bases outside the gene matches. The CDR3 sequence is CASSDAGGWETQYF. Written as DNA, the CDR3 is TGTGCCAGCAGTGACGCGGGAGGGTGGGAGACCCAGTACTTC.

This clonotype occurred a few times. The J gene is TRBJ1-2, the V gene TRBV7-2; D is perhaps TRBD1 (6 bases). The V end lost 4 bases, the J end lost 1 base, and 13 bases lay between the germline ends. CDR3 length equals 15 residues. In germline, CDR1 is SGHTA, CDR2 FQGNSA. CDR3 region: CASSWSGALNYGYTF. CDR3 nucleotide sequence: TGTGCCAGCAGCTGGTCAGGGGCACTTAACTATGGCTACACCTTC.

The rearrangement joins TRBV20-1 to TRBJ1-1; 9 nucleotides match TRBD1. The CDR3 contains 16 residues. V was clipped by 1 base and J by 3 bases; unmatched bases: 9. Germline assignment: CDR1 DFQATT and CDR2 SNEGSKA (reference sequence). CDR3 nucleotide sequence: TGCAGTGCTAGAGTCCCACCGGGACAGGGAGACACTGAAGCTTTCTTT. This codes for CSARVPPGQGDTEAFF.

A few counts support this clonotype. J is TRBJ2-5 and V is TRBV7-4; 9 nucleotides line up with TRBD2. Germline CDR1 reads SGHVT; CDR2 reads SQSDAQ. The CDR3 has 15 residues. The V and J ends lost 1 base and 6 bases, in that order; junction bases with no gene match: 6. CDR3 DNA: TGTGCCAGCAGCTTAGGGCCTAGCGGGGCCAAGACCCAGTACTTC. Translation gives CASSLGPSGAKTQYF.

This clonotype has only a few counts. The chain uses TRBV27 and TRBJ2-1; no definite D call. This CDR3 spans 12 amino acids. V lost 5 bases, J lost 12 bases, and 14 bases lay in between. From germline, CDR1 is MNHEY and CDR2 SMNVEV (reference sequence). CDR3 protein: CASSGNYLSQFF. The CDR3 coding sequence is TGTGCCAGCAGTGGCAACTACCTATCGCAGTTCTTC.

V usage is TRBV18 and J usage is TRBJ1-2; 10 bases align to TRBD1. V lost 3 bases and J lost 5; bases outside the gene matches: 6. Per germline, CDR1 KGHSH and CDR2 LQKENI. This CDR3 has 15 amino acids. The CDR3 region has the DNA TGTGCCAGCTCACCGGGACAGGGGAAGTCATATGGCTACACCTTC. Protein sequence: CASSPGQGKSYGYTF.

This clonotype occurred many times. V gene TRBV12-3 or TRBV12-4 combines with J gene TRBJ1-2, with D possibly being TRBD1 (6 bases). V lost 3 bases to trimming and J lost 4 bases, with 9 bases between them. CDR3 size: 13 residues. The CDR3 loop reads CASSFQGSYGYTF. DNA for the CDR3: TGTGCCAGCAGTTTTCAGGGGAGCTATGGCTACACCTTC.

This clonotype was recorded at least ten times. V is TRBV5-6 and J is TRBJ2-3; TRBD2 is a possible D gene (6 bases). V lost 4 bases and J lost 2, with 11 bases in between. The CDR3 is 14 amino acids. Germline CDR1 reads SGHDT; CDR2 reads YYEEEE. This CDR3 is CASSPGVPTDTQYF. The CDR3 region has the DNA TGTGCCAGCAGCCCGGGGGTCCCCACAGATACGCAGTATTTT.

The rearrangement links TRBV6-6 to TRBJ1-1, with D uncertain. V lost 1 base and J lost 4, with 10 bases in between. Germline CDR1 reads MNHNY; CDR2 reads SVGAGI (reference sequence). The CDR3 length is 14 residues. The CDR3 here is CASSYWGEGTEAFF. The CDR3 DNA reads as TGTGCCAGCAGTTACTGGGGAGAGGGCACTGAAGCTTTCTTT.

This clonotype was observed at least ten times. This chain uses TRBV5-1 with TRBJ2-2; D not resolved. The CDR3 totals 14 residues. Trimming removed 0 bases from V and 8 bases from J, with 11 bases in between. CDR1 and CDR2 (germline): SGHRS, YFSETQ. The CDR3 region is CASSLVTVRGELFF. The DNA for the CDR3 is TGCGCCAGCAGCTTGGTAACAGTCAGAGGGGAGCTGTTTTTT. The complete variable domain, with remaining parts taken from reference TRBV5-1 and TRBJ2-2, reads KAGVTQTPRYLIKTRGQQVTLSCSPISGHRSVSWYQQTPGQGLQFLFEYFSETQRNKGNFPGRFSGRQFSNSRSEMNVSTLELGDSALYLCASSLVTVRGELFFGEGSRLTVL.

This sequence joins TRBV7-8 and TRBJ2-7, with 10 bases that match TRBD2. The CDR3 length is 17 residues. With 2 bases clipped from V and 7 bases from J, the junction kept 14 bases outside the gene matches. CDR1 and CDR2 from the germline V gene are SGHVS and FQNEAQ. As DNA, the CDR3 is TGTGCCAGCAGCTTAAACCCCCCCAGCGGGGGGGCCGGTGAGCAGTACGTC. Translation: CASSLNPPSGGAGEQYV.

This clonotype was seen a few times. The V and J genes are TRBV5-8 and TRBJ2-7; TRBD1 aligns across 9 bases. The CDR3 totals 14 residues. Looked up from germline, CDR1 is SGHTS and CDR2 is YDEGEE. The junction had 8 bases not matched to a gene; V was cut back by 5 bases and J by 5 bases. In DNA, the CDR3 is TGTGCCAGCAGTTCACGGACAGGGGTGAACGAGCAGTACGTC. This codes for CASSSRTGVNEQYV.

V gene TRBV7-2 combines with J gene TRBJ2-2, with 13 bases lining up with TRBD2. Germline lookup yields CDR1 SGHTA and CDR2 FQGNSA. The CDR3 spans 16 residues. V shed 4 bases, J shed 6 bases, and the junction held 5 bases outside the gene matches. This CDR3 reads CASSSRLAGGPGELFF. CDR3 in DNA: TGTGCCAGCAGCTCTCGACTAGCGGGGGGCCCCGGGGAGCTGTTTTTT.

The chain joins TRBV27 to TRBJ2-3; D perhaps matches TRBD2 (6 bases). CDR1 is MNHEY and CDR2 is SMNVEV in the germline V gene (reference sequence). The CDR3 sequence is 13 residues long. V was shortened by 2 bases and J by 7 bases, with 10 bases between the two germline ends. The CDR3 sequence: CASSLRRAYTQYF. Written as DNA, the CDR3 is TGTGCCAGCAGTTTAAGGAGGGCATATACGCAGTATTTT.

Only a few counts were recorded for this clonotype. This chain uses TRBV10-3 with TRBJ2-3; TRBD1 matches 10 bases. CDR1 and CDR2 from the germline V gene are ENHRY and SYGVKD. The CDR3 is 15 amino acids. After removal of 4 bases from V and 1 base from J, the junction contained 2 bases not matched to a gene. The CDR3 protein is CAISVGTGGTDTQYF. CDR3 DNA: TGTGCCATCAGTGTCGGGACAGGGGGCACAGATACGCAGTATTTT.